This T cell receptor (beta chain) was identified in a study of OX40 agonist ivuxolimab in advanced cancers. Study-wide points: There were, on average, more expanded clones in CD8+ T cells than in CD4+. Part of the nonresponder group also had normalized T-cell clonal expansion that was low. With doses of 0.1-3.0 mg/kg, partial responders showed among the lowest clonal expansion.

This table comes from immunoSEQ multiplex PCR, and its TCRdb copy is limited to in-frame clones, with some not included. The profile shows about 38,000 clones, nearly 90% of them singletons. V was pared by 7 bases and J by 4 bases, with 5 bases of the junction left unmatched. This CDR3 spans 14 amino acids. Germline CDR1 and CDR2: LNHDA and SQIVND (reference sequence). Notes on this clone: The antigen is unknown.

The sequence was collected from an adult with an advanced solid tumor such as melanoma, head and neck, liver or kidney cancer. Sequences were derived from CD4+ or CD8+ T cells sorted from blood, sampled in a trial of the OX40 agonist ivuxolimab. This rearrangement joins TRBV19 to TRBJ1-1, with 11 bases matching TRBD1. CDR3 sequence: CASTRTGGITEAFF. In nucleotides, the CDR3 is TGTGCCAGTACCCGGACAGGGGGCATCACTGAAGCTTTCTTT.